The rows below give T cell receptor beta chains drawn from one sample of a study of beta chain features in type 1 diabetes. Assay: immunoSEQ multiplex PCR; the TCRdb copy retains only in-frame clones and omits some. This sample yields around 180,000 clones, of which more than 10% are seen a single time; about 0.66% belongs to the top ten. Sequenced material: central memory CD4+ T cells from blood. These receptors originate from a woman under 30 in good health. The CDR3 runs from the conserved cysteine through the conserved F or W. The D gene is left open where the match is weak. Expanded clones are given a class, and other clones once, few, many or no size at all.

v_gene,d_gene,j_gene,abundance,CDR3aa,CDR3nt
TRBV11-2,NA,TRBJ2-5,NA,CASSYEGRGVTQYF,TGTGCCAGCAGCTACGAGGGCAGGGGAGTGACCCAGTACTTC
TRBV4-2,NA,TRBJ2-3,few,CASSPLRGQVTDTQYF,TGTGCCAGCAGCCCTCTTCGCGGACAAGTCACAGATACGCAGTATTTT
TRBV6-1,TRBD1,TRBJ1-2,few,CASRIGQGIYGYTF,TGTGCCAGCAGGATCGGACAGGGGATCTATGGCTACACCTTC
TRBV19,TRBD1,TRBJ2-1,few,CASSTAFRGRGYNEQFF,TGTGCCAGTAGTACCGCCTTCAGGGGGCGAGGCTACAATGAGCAGTTCTTC
TRBV5-1,NA,TRBJ2-7,few,CASSTHSPDEQYF,TGCGCCAGCAGCACGCACTCGCCGGACGAGCAGTACTTC
TRBV5-4,TRBD2,TRBJ2-3,NA,CASSLGASGIMNTQYF,TGTGCCAGCAGCTTGGGAGCTAGCGGGATAATGAATACGCAGTATTTT
TRBV7-2,TRBD1,TRBJ1-3,NA,CASRAGTGVFNTIYF,TGTGCCAGCAGAGCGGGGACAGGGGTTTTCAACACCATATATTTT
TRBV30,NA,TRBJ1-2,NA,CAWSVGQSTGYTF,TGTGCCTGGAGTGTCGGACAGTCGACTGGCTACACCTTC
TRBV5-4,NA,TRBJ1-2,few,CASSLPQNYGYTF,TGTGCCAGCAGCTTGCCACAGAACTATGGCTACACCTTC
TRBV28,NA,TRBJ2-7,NA,CASSPPSAGSLLYF,TGTGCCAGCAGTCCACCCTCGGCCGGGAGCCTTCTGTACTTC